The 20 T cell receptor beta chains below all came from one sample that was sequenced in a study of CD8+CD57+ T cells in acquired aplastic anemia. TCR beta VDJ combinations and CDR3 sequences were profiled from genomic DNA. TCRdb re-called the reads through MiXCR, storing one row per CDR3 protein. Here the sample spans 200,000 to 250,000 distinct CDR3 sequences, around 49% being singletons. By flow cytometry, patients selected for sequencing had shown an expansion of CD8+CD57+ cells. The sequencing sample was made of sorted CD4+, CD8+, or CD8+CD57+ T cells (not recorded which) from PBMCs. The receptors here all came from a human donor with aplastic anemia.

The V call is TRBV15, the J call TRBJ2-7; D perhaps matches TRBD2 (5 bases). Trimming pared 8 bases from V and 2 bases from J, leaving 16 bases between. Germline lookup yields CDR1 LNHNV and CDR2 YYDKDF (reference sequence). CDR3 length equals 14 residues. The CDR3 loop reads CATGEGGLTYEQYF. For the CDR3, the DNA is TGTGCCACCGGCGAGGGTGGACTGACCTACGAGCAGTACTTC. The full variable domain, completed using reference TRBV15 and TRBJ2-7, is DAMVIQNPRYQVTQFGKPVTLSCSQTLNHNVMYWYQQKSSQAPKLLFHYYDKDFNNEADTPDNFQSRRPNTSFCFLDIRSPGLGDTAMYLCATGEGGLTYEQYFGPGTRLTVT.

This clonotype occurred many times. V and J are TRBV6-1 and TRBJ2-5; D is undetermined. Trimming shortened V by 4 bases and J by 1 base, and 4 bases separated the two germline ends. This CDR3 has 12 amino acids. CDR1 MNHNS and CDR2 SASEGT come from the germline V gene. CDR3 protein: CASSARQETQYF. DNA for the CDR3: TGTGCCAGCAGTGCACGCCAAGAGACCCAGTACTTC.

This sequence joins TRBV7-9 and TRBJ2-3; TRBD2 matches at 13 bases. Germline-derived CDR1 and CDR2 are SEHNR and FQNEAQ (reference sequence). CDR3 length equals 16 residues. The J segment lost 6 bases and the V segment lost 6 bases, leaving 9 bases of the junction unmatched. In nucleotides, the CDR3 is TGTGCCAGCAGACCCAGACTAGCGGGGGGCAGGGATACGCAGTATTTT. It codes for CASRPRLAGGRDTQYF. Full variable domain (outside the CDR3, taken from reference TRBV7-9 and TRBJ2-3): DTGVSQNPRHKITKRGQNVTFRCDPISEHNRLYWYRQTLGQGPEFLTYFQNEAQLEKSRLLSDRFSAERPKGSFSTLEIQRTEQGDSAMYLCASRPRLAGGRDTQYFGPGTRLTVL.

In this sample, this clonotype turned up many times. The rearrangement joins TRBV14 to TRBJ1-1; 8 positions agree with TRBD1. The CDR3 is 14 residues long. The J segment lost 6 bases and the V segment lost 7 bases, leaving 10 bases of the junction unmatched. Germline CDR1 is SGHDN and CDR2 is FVKESK. The CDR3 DNA reads TGTGCCAGCATTGAAGACAGGGGAATATCTGAAGCTTTCTTT. Its protein product is CASIEDRGISEAFF.

This chain links TRBV12-3 or TRBV12-4 with TRBJ2-1, with unresolved D. The CDR3 is made up of 19 amino acids. Trimming took off 3 bases at V and 10 bases at J, with 31 bases between the two ends. Written as DNA, the CDR3 is TGTGCCAGCAGTTTTGAGCACGAACCGCCCACGCGGAGCTCCTACGAGCAGTTCTTC. Its translation: CASSFEHEPPTRSSYEQFF.

The sample holds many counts of this clonotype. This rearrangement joins TRBV7-3 to TRBJ2-3; 11 nucleotides agree with TRBD2. J gave up 4 bases and V 4 bases, and 1 base lay outside the gene matches. The CDR3 length is 14 residues. CDR1 is SGHTA, CDR2 FQGTGA, per germline. The CDR3 here is CASSSSGGPDTQYF. The CDR3 bases are TGTGCCAGCAGCTCTAGCGGGGGGCCAGATACGCAGTATTTT.

This clonotype was counted at least ten times. This rearrangement joins TRBV7-2 to TRBJ1-3; no definite D call. The V and J ends lost 4 bases and 0 bases respectively, with 10 bases between them. From germline, CDR1 is SGHTA and CDR2 FQGNSA. CDR3 size: 15 residues. The CDR3 reads CASSSQWSSGNTIYF. CDR3 DNA sequence: TGTGCCAGCAGCTCACAGTGGAGCTCTGGAAACACCATATATTTT.

This clonotype was found many times. J is TRBJ2-2 and V is TRBV7-2; perhaps TRBD2 as D (5 bases). Germline CDR1 is SGHTA and CDR2 is FQGNSA. CDR3 length equals 17 residues. V lost 0 bases and J 1 base, leaving 12 bases between the germline ends. CDR3 region: CASSLASGGLNTGELFF. CDR3 DNA: TGTGCCAGCAGCTTAGCGTCAGGAGGTCTGAACACCGGGGAGCTGTTTTTT. Full variable domain (remainder filled in from reference TRBV7-2 and TRBJ2-2): GAGVSQSPSNKVTEKGKDVELRCDPISGHTALYWYRQSLGQGLEFLIYFQGNSAPDKSGLPSDRFSAERTGGSVSTLTIQRTQQEDSAVYLCASSLASGGLNTGELFFGEGSRLTVL.

In its sample, this clonotype was seen many times. The chain employs TRBV29-1 and TRBJ1-2, with a weak D call TRBD1 (5 bases). The CDR3 length is 12 residues. Germline V lookup: CDR1 SQVTM, CDR2 ANQGSEA. DNA of the CDR3: TGCTGCGGAGGGGATGGGGGCTATGGCTACACCTTC. This gives the protein CCGGDGGYGYTF.

This clonotype was counted a few times. V usage is TRBV12-3 or TRBV12-4 and J usage is TRBJ2-3; D is unclear. Trimming shortened V by 0 bases and J by 0 bases, and 4 bases separated the two germline ends. The CDR3 is 14 residues long. The CDR3 sequence is CASSLAWSTDTQYF. DNA for the CDR3: TGTGCCAGCAGTTTAGCCTGGAGCACAGATACGCAGTATTTT.

There are a few counts of this clonotype. The chain combines TRBV6-2 or TRBV6-3 with TRBJ1-5; D is uncertain. Germline V CDR1 and CDR2: MNHEY, SVGEGT. This CDR3 comprises 14 residues. The V end was cut by 5 bases, the J end by 7 bases, with 15 bases between. As DNA, the CDR3 is TGTGCCAGCAGTACCCTCGGGGTGGGCCAGCCCCAGCATTTT. Residues: CASSTLGVGQPQHF.

This clonotype was observed at least ten times. The CDR3 nucleotides read TGTGCCAGCAGACCTACAGAGAGTCAGCCCCAGCATTTT. Its protein is CASRPTESQPQHF. V usage is TRBV12-3 or TRBV12-4 and J usage is TRBJ1-5; D unresolved. The CDR3 runs 13 residues. V lost 6 bases and J lost 6, with 12 bases in between.

This clonotype occurred a few times. V and J are TRBV3-1 and TRBJ2-5; 8 nucleotides agree with TRBD2. V shed 4 bases and J 2 bases; nucleotides not matched to a gene: 6. Germline CDR1 reads LGHDT; CDR2 reads YNNKEL (reference sequence). This CDR3 spans 15 amino acids. The CDR3 loop reads CASSRDSGGQETQYF. CDR3 nucleotides: TGTGCCAGCAGCCGAGACTCGGGGGGGCAAGAGACCCAGTACTTC.

Many counts were recorded for this clonotype. This chain uses TRBV6-5 with TRBJ1-5; D may be TRBD1 (5 bases). This CDR3 region has 14 residues. V shed 5 bases and J shed 5 bases, with 13 bases lying between them. CDR1 is MNHEY, CDR2 SVGAGI, per germline. CDR3 region: CASSAGAWDQPQHF. The CDR3 DNA follows: TGTGCCAGCAGTGCCGGGGCTTGGGATCAGCCCCAGCATTTT.

This chain connects TRBV7-3 to TRBJ2-5; D remains unclear. V was cut by 1 base and J by 1 base, with 7 bases left in between. The CDR3 consists of 14 residues. Germline V gives CDR1 SGHTA, CDR2 FQGTGA. Here the CDR3 DNA reads TGTGCCAGCAGCTTAAATGGGATCCAAGAGACCCAGTACTTC. It translates to CASSLNGIQETQYF.

This clonotype was seen a handful of times. This chain uses TRBV6-1 with TRBJ1-2; 11 nucleotides align to TRBD1. J was trimmed by 2 bases and V by 4 bases; bases with no gene match: 3. CDR3 length equals 15 residues. Germline lookup yields CDR1 MNHNS and CDR2 SASEGT. CDR3 sequence (DNA): TGTGCCAGCAGTGGGGGGGACAGGGGGAACTATGGCTACACCTTC. Encoded protein: CASSGGDRGNYGYTF.

The gene calls are TRBV20-1 and TRBJ1-2; 10 bases match TRBD1. Germline CDR1 is DFQATT and CDR2 is SNEGSKA (reference sequence). The CDR3 loop spans 15 amino acids. The V segment lost 6 bases and the J segment 1 base; nucleotides outside the gene matches: 8. CDR3 loop: CSAAGQGPNNYGYTF. Written as DNA, the CDR3 is TGCAGTGCCGCGGGACAGGGGCCGAATAACTATGGCTACACCTTC.

Many counts were recorded for this clonotype. V is TRBV20-1 and J is TRBJ1-1; D is uncertain. The germline gives CDR1 DFQATT, CDR2 SNEGSKA (reference sequence). The CDR3 totals 11 residues. The ends were cut back, 4 bases at V and 6 bases at J, with 9 bases in the middle. The CDR3: CSATLLAEAFF. The CDR3 DNA reads TGCAGTGCTACACTTTTGGCTGAAGCTTTCTTT.

V and J are TRBV20-1 and TRBJ2-7; TRBD1 matches 9 bases. The V segment lost 1 base and the J segment 3 bases; nucleotides outside the gene matches: 7. The germline V gene encodes CDR1 DFQATT and CDR2 SNEGSKA (reference sequence). The CDR3 is made up of 15 amino acids. CDR3 DNA sequence: TGCAGTGCTAGAGGGACAGGGGAAAATTGCTACGAGCAGTACTTC. Amino acid sequence: CSARGTGENCYEQYF.

The gene calls are TRBV20-1 and TRBJ1-4; perhaps TRBD1 as D (5 bases). V lost 6 bases and J lost 7, with 30 bases in between. This CDR3 contains 18 residues. Germline V gene lookup returns CDR1 DFQATT and CDR2 SNEGSKA (reference sequence). CDR3 residues: CSASSRGGLLAASEKLFF. CDR3 DNA sequence: TGCAGTGCCAGCAGTAGGGGTGGCCTATTAGCGGCTAGTGAAAAACTGTTTTTT.